This T cell receptor (beta chain) was captured by sequencing in a study of CXCR3-negative and CXCR3-positive naive CD8 T cells. Study overall: The libraries together contributed 120 million to 150 million TRB reads, each supplying about 1.5 +/- 0.3 million.

CDR1 is MNHEY and CDR2 is SVGEGT in the germline V gene. There are 13 residues in the CDR3. The study made its TRB cDNA libraries by 5' RACE, adding UMI labels. With the 5' RACE reads reprocessed, TCRdb shows one record per CDR3 protein and no DNA. Recorded for this sample: more than 20,000 distinct CDR3 sequences. This sequence joins TRBV6-2 or TRBV6-3 and TRBJ2-7. Source material: naive CXCR3- CD8+ T cells from blood. The subset is: CD45RO-CCR7+CD27+CD95- naive CD8+ T cells lacking CXCR3 (TNR3-). The sequence was collected from a human donor in good health. Some clones in this sample may be carry-over from other donors' samples. The CDR3: CASALANSYEQYF.